These 26 T cell receptor beta chains were all obtained from the same sample, sequenced in a study of T cells in Graves' hyperthyroidism and ophthalmopathy. It was RNA transcripts that yielded the amplified TCR beta CDR3 regions. TCR CDR3 regions were first amplified by RT-PCR with HTBI primers. TCRdb re-called the multiplex PCR reads through MiXCR, storing one row per CDR3 protein. This sample yields about 500,000 distinct CDR3 sequences, of which about 16% are seen a single time; approximately 30% belongs to the top ten. The sequencing sample was made of blood. Every receptor here comes from a woman in her 30s with Graves' ophthalmopathy.

V and J are TRBV7-8 and TRBJ2-3; 7 bases map to TRBD2. The CDR3 has 14 amino acids. V was pared by 4 bases and J by 6 bases, with 7 bases of the junction left unmatched. Germline V gives CDR1 SGHVS, CDR2 FQNEAQ. The CDR3 sequence: CASSSDRGVDTQYF. In DNA form, the CDR3 reads TGTGCCAGCAGCTCGGACCGGGGGGTGGATACGCAGTATTTT.

This clonotype was detected a few times. An end of the junction differs from the germline gene, which may be a read error. The chain is built from TRBV28 and TRBJ1-1; 9 bases match TRBD1. This CDR3 spans 14 amino acids. Germline CDR1 and CDR2: MDHEN and SYDVKM. This CDR3 reads CASVAGTGNTGAFF. In DNA, the CDR3 is TGTGCCAGCGTGGCCGGGACAGGGAACACTGGAGCTTTCTTT.

The chain links TRBV11-3 to TRBJ2-2; D is tentatively TRBD1 or TRBD2 (5 bases each). CDR3 size: 16 residues. Germline V gene data show CDR1 as SGHNT and CDR2 as YENEEA. The CDR3 reads CARSRPGATVTGELFF. The CDR3 DNA reads as TGTGCGAGGTCGCGACCCGGGGCGACTGTGACCGGGGAGCTGTTTTTT.

This clonotype appeared many times. This chain uses TRBV4-2 with TRBJ2-3, with 9 bases lining up with TRBD2. V dropped 2 bases and J dropped 0; count of bases not matched to a gene: 6. Germline V lookup: CDR1 LGHNA, CDR2 YNFKEQ. The CDR3 is 17 amino acids. The DNA for the CDR3 is TGTGCCAGCAGCCAACTCAGCGGGAGGATGAGCACAGATACGCAGTATTTT. Residues: CASSQLSGRMSTDTQYF.

A few counts support this clonotype. The chain employs TRBV10-3 and TRBJ2-1, with D possibly being TRBD2 (5 bases). The V end lost 9 bases, the J end lost 8 bases, and 23 bases lay between the germline ends. This CDR3 contains 15 residues. In germline, CDR1 is ENHRY, CDR2 SYGVKD. CDR3 sequence (DNA): TGTGCCATTAGTAGGGCGGGCCCCCTACGGGATGAGCAGTTCTTC. This translates into CAISRAGPLRDEQFF.

A single count supports this clonotype. The gene calls are TRBV10-2 and TRBJ2-3, with TRBD2 as a possible D gene (5 bases). CDR3 length: 14 amino acids. Trimming pared 10 bases from V and 4 bases from J, leaving 18 bases between. Germline V gives CDR1 WSHSY, CDR2 SAAADI. The CDR3 DNA is TGCGCCACCCGGGTGGGAATAGCGCCAGATACGCAGTATTTT. Translating it yields CATRVGIAPDTQYF.

For the CDR3, the DNA is TGCAGCGCCGGGACTAGCGGGAGCCATACGCAGTATTTT. Its protein product is CSAGTSGSHTQYF. The gene calls are TRBV29-1 and TRBJ2-3, with 14 nucleotides matching TRBD2. V was clipped by 7 bases and J by 7 bases; unmatched bases: 4. CDR3 size: 13 residues. Germline V gene sequence: CDR1 SQVTM, CDR2 ANQGSEA.

This clonotype turned up a few times. Sequence at one end of the junction differs from germline and may be a read error. The genes are TRBV7-3 and TRBJ2-3, with 13 bases matching TRBD2. CDR1 and CDR2 (germline): SGHTA, FQGTGA. This CDR3 comprises 17 residues. CDR3 loop: CAGSSPMGLAGTDTQYF. The CDR3 DNA follows: TGTGCCGGCAGCTCACCAATGGGACTAGCGGGGACAGATACGCAGTATTTT.

The chain carries TRBV20-1 and TRBJ2-5; 8 bases line up with TRBD2. Germline CDR1 reads DFQATT; CDR2 reads SNEGSKA (reference sequence). This CDR3 comprises 21 residues. J was trimmed by 3 bases and V by 6 bases; bases with no gene match: 30. The CDR3 coding sequence is TGCAGTGCAGGGTCGTTCGGGGGACTAGGACCCACATGGGGGTATAAAGAGACCCAGTACTTC. It translates to CSAGSFGGLGPTWGYKETQYF.

This clonotype was picked up many times. This chain links TRBV20-1 with TRBJ2-3; the D is unclear. Trimming pared 5 bases from V and 6 bases from J, leaving 12 bases between. Per the germline V gene, CDR1 is DFQATT and CDR2 is SNEGSKA (reference sequence). The CDR3 sequence is 12 residues long. The CDR3 is CSAQGSGDTQYF. DNA of the CDR3: TGCAGTGCTCAAGGGTCCGGGGATACGCAGTATTTT.

This clonotype was seen only a few times. V gene TRBV20-1 combines with J gene TRBJ2-5; D may be TRBD1 (6 bases). The CDR3 consists of 16 residues. The V and J ends lost 6 bases and 4 bases respectively, with 24 bases between them. The germline gives CDR1 DFQATT, CDR2 SNEGSKA (reference sequence). CDR3 region: CSAEDRGVGSIETQYF. In DNA form, the CDR3 reads TGCAGTGCCGAGGACAGAGGGGTGGGTTCTATAGAGACCCAGTACTTC.

This clonotype was seen a few times. J is TRBJ2-1 and V is TRBV7-3; 10 positions match TRBD2. The length of the CDR3 is 16 residues. Per germline, CDR1 SGHTA and CDR2 FQGTGA. V shed 5 bases, J shed 0 bases, and the junction held 4 bases outside the gene matches. This CDR3 reads CASSISSGGSYNEQFF. The CDR3 DNA is TGTGCCAGCAGCATATCTAGCGGGGGCTCCTACAATGAGCAGTTCTTC.

The sample holds a few counts of this clonotype. The J gene is TRBJ2-2, the V gene TRBV10-3; 13 positions match TRBD2. CDR1 is ENHRY, CDR2 SYGVKD, per germline. CDR3 length: 15 residues. J lost 5 bases, V lost 7 bases, and 4 bases had no gene match. CDR3 coding DNA: TGTGCCATCAAACTAGCGGGAGGGGGTACCGGGGAGCTGTTTTTT. This sequence encodes CAIKLAGGGTGELFF.

CDR3 coding DNA: TGTGCCAGCTCACAGCCGGGACAGGGCATCATTGAGCAGTTCTTC. Protein sequence: CASSQPGQGIIEQFF. The chain carries TRBV18 and TRBJ2-1; the match to TRBD1 covers 9 bases. Germline V gene sequence: CDR1 KGHSH, CDR2 LQKENI. The CDR3 is made up of 15 amino acids. The junction had 10 bases not matched to a gene; V was cut back by 4 bases and J by 9 bases.

This clonotype occurred a few times. The rearrangement uses TRBV19 and TRBJ1-1; D gene ambiguous. The length of the CDR3 is 13 residues. Trimming removed 3 bases at V and 2 bases at J, with 7 bases between. The V gene's germline CDR1 is LNHDA and CDR2 SQIVND (reference sequence). The CDR3 loop is CASSMYPNTEAFF. In nucleotides, the CDR3 is TGTGCCAGTAGTATGTACCCTAACACTGAAGCTTTCTTT.

This clonotype was counted at least ten times. The V call is TRBV6-1, the J call TRBJ2-1; 9 bases map to TRBD1. Trimming at V came to 6 bases and at J to 3 bases, leaving 0 bases not matched to a gene. The CDR3 covers 13 residues. Germline V gives CDR1 MNHNS, CDR2 SASEGT. CDR3 sequence: CASRTGGYNEQFF. CDR3 nucleotide sequence: TGTGCCAGCAGGACAGGGGGCTACAATGAGCAGTTCTTC.

In this sample, this clonotype turned up many times. This chain connects TRBV19 to TRBJ2-1, with 13 positions matching TRBD2. The CDR3 sequence is 16 residues long. The V segment lost 7 bases and the J segment 2 bases; nucleotides outside the gene matches: 5. Germline values: CDR1 LNHDA, CDR2 SQIVND (reference sequence). The CDR3 is CASKGLAGTPYNEQFF. The CDR3 DNA follows: TGTGCCAGTAAGGGACTAGCGGGAACCCCCTACAATGAGCAGTTCTTC.

The rearrangement uses TRBV27 and TRBJ1-4, with D perhaps matching TRBD1 (5 bases). Germline loops: CDR1 MNHEY, CDR2 SMNVEV (reference sequence). With 2 bases removed from V and 13 bases from J, the gap between germline ends came to 17 bases. The length of the CDR3 is 14 residues. For the CDR3, the DNA is TGTGCCAGCAGTTTACTCGACGGGTCGAGGGGACTGTTTTTT. Protein sequence: CASSLLDGSRGLFF. The entire variable domain, with the rest obtained from reference TRBV27 and TRBJ1-4, is as follows: EAQVTQNPRYLITVTGKKLTVTCSQNMNHEYMSWYRQDPGLGLRQIYYSMNVEVTDKGDVPEGYKVSRKEKRNFPLILESPSPNQTSLYFCASSLLDGSRGLFFGSGTQLSVL.

This clonotype was seen only a few times. The chain carries TRBV12-3 or TRBV12-4 and TRBJ2-7; the match to TRBD2 covers 11 bases. The CDR3 is 14 amino acids. Trimming removed 6 bases from V and 4 bases from J; junction bases left unmatched: 5. CDR3 in amino acids: CASSLTSGRYEQYF. The CDR3 bases are TGTGCCAGCAGCCTTACTAGCGGGAGATACGAGCAGTACTTC.

This clonotype was detected many times. The chain couples TRBV7-2 to TRBJ2-7; D not resolved. CDR3 size: 11 residues. Germline V gene lookup returns CDR1 SGHTA and CDR2 FQGNSA. V shed 5 bases and J shed 6 bases, with 8 bases lying between them. The CDR3 DNA is TGTGCCAGCAGCAACCCCTCCGAGCAGTACTTC. This sequence encodes CASSNPSEQYF.

The sample holds a few counts of this clonotype. The chain has TRBV6-1 and TRBJ2-5; D gene uncertain. V was pared by 5 bases and J by 0 bases, with 10 bases between. Germline lookup yields CDR1 MNHNS and CDR2 SASEGT. The CDR3 length is 14 residues. The CDR3 bases are TGTGCCAGCAGTCTTAGACCGTACCAAGAGACCCAGTACTTC. This gives the protein CASSLRPYQETQYF.

The table lists this clonotype with many counts. This rearrangement joins TRBV20-1 to TRBJ2-1; 12 bases are shared with TRBD2. The CDR3 totals 15 residues. Germline V gene lookup returns CDR1 DFQATT and CDR2 SNEGSKA (reference sequence). V was pared by 0 bases and J by 9 bases, with 6 bases of the junction left unmatched. CDR3 in amino acids: CSARDIGLAGREQFF. The CDR3 DNA sequence: TGCAGTGCTAGAGATATAGGACTAGCGGGACGTGAGCAGTTCTTC.

The chain recombines TRBV6-5 with TRBJ2-3; 7 bases are shared with TRBD2. CDR3 size: 14 residues. The germline V gene encodes CDR1 MNHEY and CDR2 SVGAGI. J gave up 4 bases and V 2 bases, and 3 bases lay outside the gene matches. CDR3 region: CASSYAGVPDTQYF. The CDR3 DNA reads TGTGCCAGCAGTTACGCGGGAGTCCCAGATACGCAGTATTTT.

This clonotype has a count of ten or more. This chain connects TRBV28 to TRBJ1-1; 10 bases match TRBD1. Germline V gives CDR1 MDHEN, CDR2 SYDVKM. J gave up 0 bases and V 3 bases, and 7 bases lay outside the gene matches. There are 17 residues in the CDR3. In DNA form, the CDR3 reads TGTGCCAGCAGTTTCCATCCGGGACAGGGGTTGAACACTGAAGCTTTCTTT. Translation: CASSFHPGQGLNTEAFF.

The chain combines TRBV4-2 with TRBJ2-1, with D maybe TRBD2 (6 bases). CDR1 and CDR2 (germline): LGHNA, YNFKEQ. This CDR3 is built from 15 residues. Trimming removed 0 bases at V and 9 bases at J, with 15 bases between. The CDR3 protein is CASSQDIGLRIEQFF. The CDR3 DNA reads TGTGCCAGCAGCCAAGATATAGGACTACGAATTGAGCAGTTCTTC.

The sample holds many counts of this clonotype. The chain couples TRBV7-8 to TRBJ2-1, with D unclear. V was shortened by 1 base and J by 6 bases, with 13 bases between the two germline ends. The CDR3 is made up of 15 amino acids. The V gene's germline CDR1 is SGHVS and CDR2 FQNEAQ. The CDR3 bases are TGTGCCAGCAGCTTAGAGTCCAACATTTTCAATGAGCAGTTCTTC. Residues: CASSLESNIFNEQFF.